This paragraph reports one T cell receptor (beta chain). What it binds is not known. The sample is drawn from a study of T cell responses to AZD1222 COVID-19 vaccine. The study, taken as a whole, reports: Donors were chiefly white British, with a greater number of females, and clonal diversity was perhaps underestimated. Sampling that yielded the repertoires occurred only after the peak T cell response. Targeting of unmutated variant regions was reportedly seen in nearly half of spike-specific TCRs. Spike-specific TCR breadth and depth both grew after two AZD1222 doses.

Method: immunoSEQ multiplex PCR; TCRdb's copy keeps in-frame clones and lacks some. The table has 90,000 to 150,000 clones, roughly nine tenths seen once. The length of the CDR3 is 16 residues. CDR1 and CDR2 (germline): LNHDA, SQIVND (reference sequence). V was trimmed by 7 bases and J by 1 base, leaving 17 bases between them. Source: peripheral blood, taken on day 0 of AZD1222 vaccination. This sequence was found in an adult in good health. The V call is TRBV19, the J call TRBJ1-5; TRBD1 might be the D (6 bases). The CDR3 loop reads CASTQRPGASNQPQHF. The CDR3 nucleotides read TGTGCCAGTACTCAGCGACCGGGGGCCAGCAATCAGCCCCAGCATTTT.